This T cell receptor (beta chain) appears in the sequencing data of a study of cytomegalovirus exposure and HLA in healthy donors. Of note for this clone: The antigen is unknown.

This PCR relied on a set of 60 Vbeta primers and 13 Jbeta primers. Some clones are missing from TCRdb's copy, which holds only in-frame ones; the method was immunoSEQ multiplex PCR. The sample table sets out around 65,000 clones. Germline V gene sequence: CDR1 SGHAT, CDR2 FQNNGV. The CDR3 has 16 amino acids. After removal of 5 bases from V and 2 bases from J, the junction contained 10 bases not matched to a gene. The study, taken as a whole, reports: Both high specificity and high sensitivity reportedly marked the classifier's diagnosis of cytomegalovirus status. With further analysis later on, most CMV-associated TCR beta chains appeared HLA-restricted. At a 0.05 false discovery rate, a later analysis found around 15,000 TCR beta sequences to be associated with HLA alleles.

Specimen: PBMCs. The TCR comes from a man between 25 and 39 years old in good health and CMV-seropositive. V and J are TRBV11-2 and TRBJ2-7; 9 nucleotides line up with TRBD2. The CDR3: CASSQSAGLATYEQYF. In DNA form, the CDR3 reads TGTGCCAGCAGCCAGTCGGCGGGACTAGCAACCTACGAGCAGTACTTC.